This T cell receptor (beta chain) was found in a study of blood T cells in healthy people across ages. With a J-beta primer mix and a sample-barcoded 5' primer, a second PCR ran roughly 6 to 11 cycles. TCRdb used MiXCR to reprocess the 5' RACE reads, holding one entry per CDR3 protein. The sample lists fewer than 700,000 distinct CDR3 sequences, about 43% seen once, with roughly 30% in the top ten. Study-wide points: The fall in TCR beta diversity per million T cells was roughly linear with age. Compared with aged donors, long-lived donors showed fewer expanded clones, suggesting selection. TCR beta diversity tracked closely with naive T cell percentage.

For this clonotype: Its target is not known.

The V gene end was trimmed by 4 bases and the J gene end by 0 bases; junction bases not matched to a gene: 2. The CDR3 length is 15 residues. CDR1 is SGHRS, CDR2 YFSETQ, per germline. The study isolated at least 6 million PBMCs from each sample. The sequencing input was blood. This chain uses TRBV5-1 with TRBJ2-3; 10 bases are a match to TRBD2. This receptor was taken from an elderly man in good health. The CDR3 loop reads CASSTSGISTDTQYF. DNA for the CDR3: TGCGCCAGCAGCACTAGCGGGATTAGCACAGATACGCAGTATTTT.